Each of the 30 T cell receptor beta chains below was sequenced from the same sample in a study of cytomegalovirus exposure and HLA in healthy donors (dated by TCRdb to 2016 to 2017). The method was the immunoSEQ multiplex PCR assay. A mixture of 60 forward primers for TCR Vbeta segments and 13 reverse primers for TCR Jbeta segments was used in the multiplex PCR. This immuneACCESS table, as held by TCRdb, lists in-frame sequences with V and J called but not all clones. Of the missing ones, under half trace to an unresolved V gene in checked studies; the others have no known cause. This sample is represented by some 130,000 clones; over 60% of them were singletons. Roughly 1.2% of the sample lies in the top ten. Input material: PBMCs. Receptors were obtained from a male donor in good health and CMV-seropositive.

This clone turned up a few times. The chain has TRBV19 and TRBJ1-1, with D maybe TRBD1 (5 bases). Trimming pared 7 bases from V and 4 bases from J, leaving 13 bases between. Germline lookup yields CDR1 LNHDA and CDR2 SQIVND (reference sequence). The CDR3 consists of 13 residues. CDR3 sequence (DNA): TGTGCCAGTACCCAGGGTTCCTTCACTGAAGCTTTCTTT. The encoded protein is CASTQGSFTEAFF. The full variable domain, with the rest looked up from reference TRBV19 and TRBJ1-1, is DGGITQSPKYLFRKEGQNVTLSCEQNLNHDAMYWYRQDPGQGLRLIYYSQIVNDFQKGDIAEGYSVSREKKESFPLTVTSAQKNPTAFYLCASTQGSFTEAFFGQGTRLTVV.

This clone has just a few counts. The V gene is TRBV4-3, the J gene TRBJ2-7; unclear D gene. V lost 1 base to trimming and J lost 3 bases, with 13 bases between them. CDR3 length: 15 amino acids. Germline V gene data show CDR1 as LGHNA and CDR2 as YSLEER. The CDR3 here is CASSQGLQAHYEQYF. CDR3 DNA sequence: TGCGCCAGCAGCCAAGGACTGCAAGCTCACTACGAGCAGTACTTC.

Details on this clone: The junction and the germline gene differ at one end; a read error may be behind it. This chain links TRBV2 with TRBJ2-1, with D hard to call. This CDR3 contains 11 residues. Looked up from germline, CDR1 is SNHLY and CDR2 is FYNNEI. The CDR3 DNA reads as TGTGCCGGCAGCTCCTTCTCTGAGCAGTTCTTC. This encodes CAGSSFSEQFF.

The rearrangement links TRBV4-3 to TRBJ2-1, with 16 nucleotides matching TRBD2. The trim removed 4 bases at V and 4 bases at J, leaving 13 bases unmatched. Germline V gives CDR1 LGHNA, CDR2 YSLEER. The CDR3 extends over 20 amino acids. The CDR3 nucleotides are TGCGCCAGCAGCCTAAGCCTAAGAATGGGACTAGCGGGAGGGTACAATGAGCAGTTCTTC. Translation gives CASSLSLRMGLAGGYNEQFF.

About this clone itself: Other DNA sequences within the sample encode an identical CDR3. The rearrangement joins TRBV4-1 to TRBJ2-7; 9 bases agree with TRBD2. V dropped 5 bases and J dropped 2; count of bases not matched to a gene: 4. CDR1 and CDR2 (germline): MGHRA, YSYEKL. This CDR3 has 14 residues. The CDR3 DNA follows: TGCGCCAGCAGCGATAGCGGGGGAACCTACGAGCAGTACTTC. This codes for CASSDSGGTYEQYF.

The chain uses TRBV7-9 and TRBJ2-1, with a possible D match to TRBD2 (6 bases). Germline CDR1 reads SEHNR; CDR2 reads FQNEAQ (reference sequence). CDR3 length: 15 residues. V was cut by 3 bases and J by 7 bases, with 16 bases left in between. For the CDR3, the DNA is TGTGCCAGCAGCTTTCAGACGGGAGCGTCGAATGAGCAGTTCTTC. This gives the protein CASSFQTGASNEQFF. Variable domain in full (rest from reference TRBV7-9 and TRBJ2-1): DTGVSQNPRHKITKRGQNVTFRCDPISEHNRLYWYRQTLGQGPEFLTYFQNEAQLEKSRLLSDRFSAERPKGSFSTLEIQRTEQGDSAMYLCASSFQTGASNEQFFGPGTRLTVL.

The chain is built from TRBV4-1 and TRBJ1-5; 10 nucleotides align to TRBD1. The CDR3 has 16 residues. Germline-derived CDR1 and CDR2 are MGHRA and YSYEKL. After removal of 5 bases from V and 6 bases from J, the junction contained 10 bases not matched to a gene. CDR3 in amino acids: CASSIPGQGKTQPQHF. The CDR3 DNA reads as TGCGCCAGCAGCATCCCGGGACAGGGGAAGACTCAGCCCCAGCATTTT.

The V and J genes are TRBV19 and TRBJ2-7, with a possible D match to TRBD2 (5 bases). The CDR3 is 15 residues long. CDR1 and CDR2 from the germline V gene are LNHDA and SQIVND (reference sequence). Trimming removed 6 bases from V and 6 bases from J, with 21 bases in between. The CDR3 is CASSETPVGVCEQYF. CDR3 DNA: TGTGCCAGTAGCGAGACACCCGTCGGGGTCTGCGAGCAGTACTTC.

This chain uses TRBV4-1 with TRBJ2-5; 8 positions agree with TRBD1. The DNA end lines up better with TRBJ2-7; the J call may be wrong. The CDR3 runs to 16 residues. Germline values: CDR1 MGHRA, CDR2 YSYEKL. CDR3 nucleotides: TGCGCCAGCAGCCAAGAGATTGGGACAGGATCCTACGAGCAGTACTTC. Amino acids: CASSQEIGTGSYEQYF.

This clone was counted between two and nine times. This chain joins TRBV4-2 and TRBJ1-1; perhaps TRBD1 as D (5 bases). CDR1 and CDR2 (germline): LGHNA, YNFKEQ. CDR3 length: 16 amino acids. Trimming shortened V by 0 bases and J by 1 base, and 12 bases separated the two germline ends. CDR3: CASSQEPGSWNTEAFF. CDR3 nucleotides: TGTGCCAGCAGCCAAGAGCCAGGGTCCTGGAACACTGAAGCTTTCTTT.

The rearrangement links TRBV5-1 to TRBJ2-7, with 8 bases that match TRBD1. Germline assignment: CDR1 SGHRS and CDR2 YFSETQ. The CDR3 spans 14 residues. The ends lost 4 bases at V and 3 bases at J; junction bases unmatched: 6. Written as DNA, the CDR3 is TGCGCCAGCAGCAGTCATACAGGGGGCTACGAGCAGTACTTC. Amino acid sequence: CASSSHTGGYEQYF. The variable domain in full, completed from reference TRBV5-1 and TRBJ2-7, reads KAGVTQTPRYLIKTRGQQVTLSCSPISGHRSVSWYQQTPGQGLQFLFEYFSETQRNKGNFPGRFSGRQFSNSRSEMNVSTLELGDSALYLCASSSHTGGYEQYFGPGTRLTVT.

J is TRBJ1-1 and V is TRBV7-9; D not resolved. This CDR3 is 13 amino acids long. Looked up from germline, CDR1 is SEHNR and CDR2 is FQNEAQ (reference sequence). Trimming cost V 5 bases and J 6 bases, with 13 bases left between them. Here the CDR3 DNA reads TGTGCCAGCAGCCTCACTCAACGTTCTGAAGCTTTCTTT. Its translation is CASSLTQRSEAFF.

The CDR3 region has the DNA TGTGCCAGCAGCCGTAGGGACAGGGCCCCCCACGAGCAGTACTTC. As protein: CASSRRDRAPHEQYF. The chain uses TRBV5-4 and TRBJ2-7, with 9 nucleotides matching TRBD1. The CDR3 extends over 15 amino acids. The germline gives CDR1 SGHNT, CDR2 YYREEE (reference sequence). V lost 4 bases, J lost 5 bases, and 10 bases stayed unmatched.

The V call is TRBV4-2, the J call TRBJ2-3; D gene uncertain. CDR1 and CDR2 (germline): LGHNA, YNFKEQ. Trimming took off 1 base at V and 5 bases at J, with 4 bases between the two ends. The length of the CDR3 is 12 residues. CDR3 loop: CASSQGRDTQYF. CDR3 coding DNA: TGTGCCAGCAGCCAAGGTCGAGATACGCAGTATTTT.

This CDR3 is CAWSAGLGFNEQFF. The CDR3 coding sequence is TGTGCCTGGAGTGCAGGACTAGGTTTCAATGAGCAGTTCTTC. The chain carries TRBV30 and TRBJ2-1, with 7 bases identical to TRBD2. Unmatched junction bases numbered 6, after V lost 1 base and J lost 6 bases. The CDR3 totals 14 residues. From germline, CDR1 is GTSNPN and CDR2 SVGIG (reference sequence).

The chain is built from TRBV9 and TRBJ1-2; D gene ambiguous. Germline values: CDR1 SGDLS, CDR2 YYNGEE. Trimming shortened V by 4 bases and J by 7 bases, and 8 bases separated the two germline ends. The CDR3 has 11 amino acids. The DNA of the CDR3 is TGTGCCAGCAGCTCCCCTTCTGGCTACACCTTC. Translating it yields CASSSPSGYTF.

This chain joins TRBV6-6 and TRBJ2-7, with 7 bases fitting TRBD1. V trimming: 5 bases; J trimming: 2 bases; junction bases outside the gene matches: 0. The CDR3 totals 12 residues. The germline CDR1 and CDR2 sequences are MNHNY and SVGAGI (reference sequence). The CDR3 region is CASSDRAYEQYF. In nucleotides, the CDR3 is TGTGCCAGCAGTGACAGGGCCTACGAGCAGTACTTC.

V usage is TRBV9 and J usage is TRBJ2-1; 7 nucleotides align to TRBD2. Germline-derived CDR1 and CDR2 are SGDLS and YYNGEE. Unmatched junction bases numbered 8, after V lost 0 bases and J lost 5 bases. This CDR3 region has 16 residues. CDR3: CASSVGNSGPHNEQFF. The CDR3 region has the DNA TGTGCCAGCAGCGTAGGAAATAGCGGGCCCCACAATGAGCAGTTCTTC.

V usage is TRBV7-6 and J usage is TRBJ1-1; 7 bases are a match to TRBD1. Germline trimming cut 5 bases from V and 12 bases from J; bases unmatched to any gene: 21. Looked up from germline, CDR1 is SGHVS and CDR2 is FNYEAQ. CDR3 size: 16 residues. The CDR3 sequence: CASSDEPEEGAGRTFF. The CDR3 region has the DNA TGTGCCAGCAGCGATGAACCCGAGGAGGGGGCGGGGAGAACTTTCTTT.

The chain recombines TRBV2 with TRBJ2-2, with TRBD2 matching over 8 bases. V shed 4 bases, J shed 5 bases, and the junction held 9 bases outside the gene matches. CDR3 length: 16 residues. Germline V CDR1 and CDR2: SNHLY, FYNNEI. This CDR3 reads CASSVRLARGTGELFF. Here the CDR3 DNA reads TGTGCCAGCAGTGTTCGACTAGCGCGGGGAACCGGGGAGCTGTTTTTT.

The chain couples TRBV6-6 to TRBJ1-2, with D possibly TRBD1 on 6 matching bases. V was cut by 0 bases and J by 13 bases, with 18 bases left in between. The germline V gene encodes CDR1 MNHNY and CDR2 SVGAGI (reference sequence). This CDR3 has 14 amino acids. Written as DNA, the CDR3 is TGTGCCAGCAGTTACTCGGGGGGGGCCCTTAGTTCCACCTTC. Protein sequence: CASSYSGGALSSTF.

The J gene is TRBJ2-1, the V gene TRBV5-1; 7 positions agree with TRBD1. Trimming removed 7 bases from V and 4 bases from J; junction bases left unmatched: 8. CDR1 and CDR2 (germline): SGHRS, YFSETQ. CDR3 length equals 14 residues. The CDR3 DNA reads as TGCGCCAGCGCACCAGACAGGGATTACAATGAGCAGTTCTTC. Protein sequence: CASAPDRDYNEQFF.

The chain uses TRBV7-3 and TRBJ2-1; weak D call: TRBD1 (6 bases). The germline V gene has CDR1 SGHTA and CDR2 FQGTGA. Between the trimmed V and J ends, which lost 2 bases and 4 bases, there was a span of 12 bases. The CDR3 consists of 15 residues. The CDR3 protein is CASSLSDRTYNEQFF. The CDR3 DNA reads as TGTGCCAGCAGCTTATCGGACAGAACTTACAATGAGCAGTTCTTC.

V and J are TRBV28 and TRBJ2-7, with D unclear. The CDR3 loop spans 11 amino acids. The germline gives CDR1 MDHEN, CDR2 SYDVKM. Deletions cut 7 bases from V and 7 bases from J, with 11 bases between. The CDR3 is CASTIPREQYF. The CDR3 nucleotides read TGTGCCAGCACTATTCCCCGAGAGCAGTACTTC.

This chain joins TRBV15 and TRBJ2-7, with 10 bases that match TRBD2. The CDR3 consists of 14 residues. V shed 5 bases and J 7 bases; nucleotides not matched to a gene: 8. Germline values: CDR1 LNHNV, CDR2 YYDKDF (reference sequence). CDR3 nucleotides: TGTGCCACCAGCCAAAGCGGGGGGGCCAGTGAGCAGTACTTC. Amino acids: CATSQSGGASEQYF.

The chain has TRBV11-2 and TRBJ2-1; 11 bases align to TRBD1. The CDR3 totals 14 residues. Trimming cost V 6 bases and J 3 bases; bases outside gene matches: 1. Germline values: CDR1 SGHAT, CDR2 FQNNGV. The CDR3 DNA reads TGTGCCAGCAGTGGGACAGGGGGCTACAATGAGCAGTTCTTC. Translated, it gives CASSGTGGYNEQFF.

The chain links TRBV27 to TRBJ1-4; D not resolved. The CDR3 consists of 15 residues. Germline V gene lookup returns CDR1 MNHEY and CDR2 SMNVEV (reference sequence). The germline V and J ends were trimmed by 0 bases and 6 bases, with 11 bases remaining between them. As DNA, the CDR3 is TGTGCCAGCAGTTTATCGGTCGGAGGAGATGAAAAACTGTTTTTT. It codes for CASSLSVGGDEKLFF.

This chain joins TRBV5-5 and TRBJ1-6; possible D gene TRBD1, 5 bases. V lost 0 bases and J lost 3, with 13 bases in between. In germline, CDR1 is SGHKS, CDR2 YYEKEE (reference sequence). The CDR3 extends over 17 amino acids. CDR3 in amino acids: CASSLEPGMHYNSPLHF. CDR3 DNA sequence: TGTGCCAGCAGCTTGGAGCCAGGGATGCACTATAATTCACCCCTCCACTTT.

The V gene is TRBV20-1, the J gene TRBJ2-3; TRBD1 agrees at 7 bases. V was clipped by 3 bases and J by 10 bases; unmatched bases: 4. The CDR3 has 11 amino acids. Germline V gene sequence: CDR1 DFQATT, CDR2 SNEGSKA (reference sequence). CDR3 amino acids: CSARGQHAQYF. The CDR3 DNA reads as TGCAGTGCTAGGGGACAGCATGCGCAGTATTTT.

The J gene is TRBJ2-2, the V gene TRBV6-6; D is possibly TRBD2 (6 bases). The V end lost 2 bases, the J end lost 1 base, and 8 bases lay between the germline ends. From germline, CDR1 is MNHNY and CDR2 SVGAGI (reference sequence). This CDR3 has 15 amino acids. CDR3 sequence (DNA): TGTGCCAGCAGTTACGCCGGGGGGAACACCGGGGAGCTGTTTTTT. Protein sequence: CASSYAGGNTGELFF.